This T cell receptor (beta chain) was obtained from a study of blood T cell repertoires in COVID-19. The overall study: Both acute and convalescent COVID-19 samples were obtained from the United States, Italy and Spain.

Assay used: immunoSEQ multiplex PCR; TCRdb lists only in-frame clones, some missing. The sample carries approximately 210,000 clones, around 81% recorded once. This CDR3 spans 15 amino acids. V lost 2 bases to trimming and J lost 2 bases, with 13 bases between them. The germline CDR1 and CDR2 sequences are MNHEY and SVGAGI. The study recruited people aged 18 to 89 years across approximately 24 US areas. Participant-given clinical history determined each cohort assignment. The receptor was isolated from a man aged 30 to 39 with acute COVID-19. V and J are TRBV6-5 and TRBJ2-7, with a weak D call TRBD1 (6 bases). Sequences were obtained from PBMCs or T cells enriched from blood (not recorded which). The CDR3 bases are TGTGCCAGCAGTTACCGTAAGACAGGAGCCTACGAGCAGTACTTC. It translates to CASSYRKTGAYEQYF.